The rows below give T cell receptor beta chains drawn from one sample of a study of blood T cell repertoires in COVID-19. Produced via immunoSEQ multiplex PCR; TCRdb's table is partial and in-frame only. The table has hundreds of thousands of clones, 83% seen once. The sample was PBMCs or T cells enriched from blood (not recorded which). Receptor source: a middle-aged woman who had been exposed to COVID-19. CDR3s include the opening cysteine and the closing phenylalanine or tryptophan. D genes are given only for firm matches. Clone size is given for some rows only: seen once, a few or many times, or a class if the clone is expanded.

length	D	V	size	J	DNA	CDR3
13	-	TRBV11-3	-	TRBJ1-1	TGTGCCAGCAGCGACCAGGGGAACACTGAAGCTTTCTTT	CASSDQGNTEAFF
16	TRBD2	TRBV7-9	-	TRBJ2-2	TGTGCCAGCAGCCTTCGGGGGGGGCGCAACACCGGGGAGCTGTTTTTT	CASSLRGGRNTGELFF
13	-	TRBV11-3	-	TRBJ2-3	TGTGCCAGCAGCTTTAGAGGAACAGATACGCAGTATTTT	CASSFRGTDTQYF
11	-	TRBV27	-	TRBJ1-2	TGTGCCAGCAGAGCAGGGGATGGCTACACCTTC	CASRAGDGYTF
16	-	TRBV4-1	-	TRBJ1-3	TGCGCCAGCACCCCGGGACACCCATTCTCTGGAAACACCATATATTTT	CASTPGHPFSGNTIYF
14	TRBD2	TRBV30	few	TRBJ2-7	TGTGCCTGGAGTGTAGGACTAGCGGGGTTCGAGCAGTACTTC	CAWSVGLAGFEQYF
20	TRBD2	TRBV4-2	-	TRBJ2-3	TGTGCCAGCAGCCAAGCCGGATCTGGGCTAGCGGGGGGCCTAGCAGATACGCAGTATTTT	CASSQAGSGLAGGLADTQYF
11	-	TRBV6-5	-	TRBJ1-1	TGTGCCAGCAGACCTGACAGTGAAGCTTTCTTT	CASRPDSEAFF
16	TRBD2	TRBV18	-	TRBJ2-1	TGTGCCAGCTCACCGACTAGCGGGGCAAGGAGGAATGAGCAGTTCTTC	CASSPTSGARRNEQFF
14	-	TRBV7-2	-	TRBJ2-1	TGTGCCAGCAGCTTATACAGGGCAAGTAATGAGCAGTTCTTC	CASSLYRASNEQFF
15	-	TRBV7-9	-	TRBJ2-7	TGTGCCAGCAGCCATGACACCCTCGGGACCTACGAGCAGTACTTC	CASSHDTLGTYEQYF
15	TRBD2	TRBV24-1	-	TRBJ2-3	TGTGCCACCAGTGAAGGGACTAGCGGGGATGATACGCAGTATTTT	CATSEGTSGDDTQYF
12	-	TRBV7-9	-	TRBJ2-7	TGTGCCAGCAGCCCAGGGCCGAGGGAGCAGTACTTC	CASSPGPREQYF